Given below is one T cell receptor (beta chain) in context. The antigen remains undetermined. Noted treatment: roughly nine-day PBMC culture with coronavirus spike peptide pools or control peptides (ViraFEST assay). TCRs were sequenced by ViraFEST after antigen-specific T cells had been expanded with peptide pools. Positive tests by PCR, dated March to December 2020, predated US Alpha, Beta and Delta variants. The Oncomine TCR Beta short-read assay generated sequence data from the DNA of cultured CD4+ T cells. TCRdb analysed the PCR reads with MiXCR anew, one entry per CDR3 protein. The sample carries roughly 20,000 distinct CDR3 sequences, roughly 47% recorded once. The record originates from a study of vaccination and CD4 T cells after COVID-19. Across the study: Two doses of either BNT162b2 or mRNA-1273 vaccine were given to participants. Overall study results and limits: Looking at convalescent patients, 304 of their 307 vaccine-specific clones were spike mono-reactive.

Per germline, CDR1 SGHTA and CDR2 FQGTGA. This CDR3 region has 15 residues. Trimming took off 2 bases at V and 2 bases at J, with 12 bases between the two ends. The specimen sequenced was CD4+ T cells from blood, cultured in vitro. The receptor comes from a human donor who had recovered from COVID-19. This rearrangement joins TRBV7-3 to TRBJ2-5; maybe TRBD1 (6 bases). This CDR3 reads CASSLGAGAQETQYF. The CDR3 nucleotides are TGTGCCAGCAGCTTAGGTGCAGGGGCTCAAGAGACCCAGTACTTC.